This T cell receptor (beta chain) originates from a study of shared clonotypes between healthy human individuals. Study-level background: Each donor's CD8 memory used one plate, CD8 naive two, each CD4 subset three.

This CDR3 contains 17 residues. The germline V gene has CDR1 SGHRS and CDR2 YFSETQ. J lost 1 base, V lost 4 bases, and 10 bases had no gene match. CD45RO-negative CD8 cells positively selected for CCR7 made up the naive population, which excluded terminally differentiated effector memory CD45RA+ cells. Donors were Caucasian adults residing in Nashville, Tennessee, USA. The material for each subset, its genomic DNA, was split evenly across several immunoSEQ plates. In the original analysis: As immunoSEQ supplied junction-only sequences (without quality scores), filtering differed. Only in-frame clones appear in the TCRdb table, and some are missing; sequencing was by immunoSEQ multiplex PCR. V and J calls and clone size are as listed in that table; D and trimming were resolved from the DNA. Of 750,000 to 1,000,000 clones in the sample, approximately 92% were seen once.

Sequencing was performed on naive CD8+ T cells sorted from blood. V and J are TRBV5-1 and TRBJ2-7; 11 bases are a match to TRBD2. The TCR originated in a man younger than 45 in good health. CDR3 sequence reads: CASSEGTSGRRSYEQYF. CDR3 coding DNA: TGCGCCAGCAGCGAGGGGACTAGCGGACGTCGTTCCTACGAGCAGTACTTC. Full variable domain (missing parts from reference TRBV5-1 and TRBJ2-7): KAGVTQTPRYLIKTRGQQVTLSCSPISGHRSVSWYQQTPGQGLQFLFEYFSETQRNKGNFPGRFSGRQFSNSRSEMNVSTLELGDSALYLCASSEGTSGRRSYEQYFGPGTRLTVT.